A selection of T cell receptor beta chains follows, all from one sample in a study of radiation and T cells in renal cell carcinoma. Clones were sequenced by immunoSEQ multiplex PCR, and TCRdb holds only the in-frame ones, with some missing. Counted here are 70,000 or so clones, roughly 82% occurring once; the ten biggest clones make up roughly 6.3%. Material: blood, obtained from a patient whose treatment included radiotherapy and nephrectomy. The source is a man aged 55-75 years with renal cell carcinoma. Each CDR3 is given with its conserved first and last residue. The D gene is left open where the match is weak. Clone size appears in some rows only: once, few, many, or a class for an expanded clone.

V gene	clone size	CDR3 length	D gene	J gene	CDR3 DNA	CDR3 protein
TRBV7-6	once	14	TRBD1	TRBJ2-3	TGTGCCAGCAGCCTTACAGGGGGCACAGATACGCAGTATTTT	CASSLTGGTDTQYF
TRBV9	NA	14	NA	TRBJ2-2	TGTGCCAGCAGCGCCACACAGAACACCGGGGAGCTGTTTTTT	CASSATQNTGELFF
TRBV18	NA	18	NA	TRBJ2-6	TGTGCCAGCTCACCAAGAGTCCCCATGTCCTCTGGGGCCAACGTCCTGACTTTC	CASSPRVPMSSGANVLTF
TRBV30	once	15	TRBD2	TRBJ2-5	TGTGCCTGGAGTGTACAGAGGGGATGGGGGGGGACCCAGTACTTC	CAWSVQRGWGGTQYF
TRBV5-1	NA	15	TRBD2	TRBJ2-2	TGCGCCAGCAGGACTGGGACTAGCGGAGTCGGGGAGCTGTTTTTT	CASRTGTSGVGELFF
TRBV7-2	NA	15	TRBD1	TRBJ2-5	TGTGCCAGCAGCTTGGGGGGACAGGAGCAAGAGACCCAGTACTTC	CASSLGGQEQETQYF
TRBV4-3	NA	16	NA	TRBJ2-5	TGCGCCAGCAGCCAAGATCTAGGTGGGGCCGAAGAGACCCAGTACTTC	CASSQDLGGAEETQYF
TRBV27	once	14	TRBD2	TRBJ2-7	TGTGCCAGCCTCAGCGGGAGGCCCCCCTACGAGCAGTACTTC	CASLSGRPPYEQYF
TRBV7-3	few	16	TRBD2	TRBJ2-7	TGTGCCAGCTCCCCCGCCGGGACTAGCGGGAGCAGCGAGCAGTACTTC	CASSPAGTSGSSEQYF
TRBV18	NA	13	NA	TRBJ2-7	TGTGCCAGCTCGAATTATGGGGAAGACGAGCAGTACTTC	CASSNYGEDEQYF
TRBV18	NA	15	NA	TRBJ1-2	TGTGCCAGCTCCCCCTATAGGACACGAGACGATGGCTACACCTTC	CASSPYRTRDDGYTF
TRBV30	NA	13	NA	TRBJ2-1	TGTGCCTGGAGTGTAACGAGAACAGGGGAGCAGTTCTTC	CAWSVTRTGEQFF
TRBV29-1	NA	14	NA	TRBJ2-3	TGCAGCGTTGATAACTGGGAAAGAACAGATACGCAGTATTTT	CSVDNWERTDTQYF
TRBV4-2	NA	15	NA	TRBJ2-5	TGTGCCAGCAGCCATGTAGGGGCACGGCAAGAGACCCAGTACTTC	CASSHVGARQETQYF
TRBV19	NA	18	TRBD1	TRBJ1-5	TGTGCCAGTAGTCCGCATAGGGGAGGGACAGGGACCAATCAGCCCCAGCATTTT	CASSPHRGGTGTNQPQHF
TRBV6-5	NA	14	TRBD2	TRBJ2-5	TGTGCCAGCAGGCCCCCAGCGGGGGGAGAGACCCAGTACTTC	CASRPPAGGETQYF
TRBV6-5	NA	14	NA	TRBJ1-1	TGTGCCAGCAGGGGAGGGCGGACGGACACTGAAGCTTTCTTT	CASRGGRTDTEAFF
TRBV27	NA	12	NA	TRBJ1-2	TGTGCCAGCAGTTCGACTACTGGGGGTTACACCTTC	CASSSTTGGYTF
TRBV5-1	NA	16	NA	TRBJ1-4	TGCGCCAGCAGGGGAGGAGGTCAGGGGCGAAATGAAAAACTGTTTTTT	CASRGGGQGRNEKLFF
TRBV28	NA	19	NA	TRBJ2-7	TGTGCCAGCAGCCCCCAGGGGGGAATTCTAAGGGTATCCTTCTACGAGCAGTACTTC	CASSPQGGILRVSFYEQYF
TRBV19	NA	13	NA	TRBJ2-3	TGTGCCAGTAGTACCGACTCCCTTGATACGCAGTATTTT	CASSTDSLDTQYF
TRBV28	NA	13	TRBD1	TRBJ1-2	TGTGCCACCTTCGACAGGGGCGACTATGGCTACACCTTC	CATFDRGDYGYTF
TRBV27	NA	13	NA	TRBJ2-5	TGTGCCAGCAGAGATACAGGGACGGAGACCCAGTACTTC	CASRDTGTETQYF
TRBV18	NA	14	NA	TRBJ2-3	TGTGCCAGCTCACCGTTAGAGACCTCAGATACGCAGTATTTT	CASSPLETSDTQYF
TRBV7-6	NA	14	NA	TRBJ2-2	TGTGCCAGCAGCTTGTCTTGGAACACCGGGGAGCTGTTTTTT	CASSLSWNTGELFF
TRBV27	many	14	NA	TRBJ1-4	TGTGCCAGCAGTCCGGGACTCATGAGTGGAAAACTGTTTTTT	CASSPGLMSGKLFF
TRBV7-3	NA	13	NA	TRBJ1-1	TGTGCCAGCAGCCGACAGGTGAACACTGAAGCTTTCTTT	CASSRQVNTEAFF
TRBV29-1	NA	13	NA	TRBJ2-7	TGCAGCGTTGCGATGGGACGGGACTACGAGCAGTACTTC	CSVAMGRDYEQYF
TRBV29-1	once	11	NA	TRBJ1-2	TGCAGCGTCGGAGACGGCTATGGCTACACCTTC	CSVGDGYGYTF
TRBV19	NA	15	NA	TRBJ1-2	TGTGCCAGTAGTCCACAGGGTTTATCTAACTATGGCTACACCTTC	CASSPQGLSNYGYTF
TRBV23-1	NA	15	NA	TRBJ1-5	TGCGCCAGCAGTCAATTTTGGTCCCAGTCAGGGACCCAGCATTTT	CASSQFWSQSGTQHF
TRBV7-9	NA	15	NA	TRBJ2-3	TGTGCCAGCAGCTTAGCCCCGGGCAGCACAGATACGCAGTATTTT	CASSLAPGSTDTQYF
TRBV7-6	NA	15	NA	TRBJ2-7	TGTGCCAGCAGCTTAGCAGGGGGAGGAACCTACGAGCAGTACTTC	CASSLAGGGTYEQYF
TRBV7-9	NA	15	TRBD2	TRBJ2-1	TGTGCCAGCAGCTTAGGACTAGCGGGAGAACGTGAGCAGTTCTTC	CASSLGLAGEREQFF
TRBV28	NA	15	TRBD2	TRBJ2-5	TGTGCCAGCAGTTCCCCCGGGGGGGGCTTAGAGACCCAGTACTTC	CASSSPGGGLETQYF
TRBV5-4	NA	15	NA	TRBJ2-3	TGTGCCAGCAGCTTTTGGGGGAGAGGCGGGGATACGCAGTATTTT	CASSFWGRGGDTQYF
TRBV19	NA	13	NA	TRBJ2-3	TGTGCCAGTAGCGACAGACTCACAGATACGCAGTATTTT	CASSDRLTDTQYF
TRBV9	NA	14	TRBD1	TRBJ1-2	TGTGCCAGCAGCGCAAACAGGGGGGAGGATGGCTACACCTTC	CASSANRGEDGYTF
TRBV4-3	NA	15	NA	TRBJ2-7	TGCGCCAGCAGCCTTGACAGGCAGAGCTCCTACGAGCAGTACTTC	CASSLDRQSSYEQYF
TRBV2	NA	15	TRBD2	TRBJ2-3	TGTGCCAGCAGTTTTGGACTAGATCCCACAGATACGCAGTATTTT	CASSFGLDPTDTQYF
TRBV27	NA	15	TRBD1	TRBJ2-3	TGTGCCAGCAGTTTAGCGACAGGGGGCTCAAATACGCAGTATTTT	CASSLATGGSNTQYF
TRBV5-1	NA	16	NA	TRBJ2-3	TGCGCCAGCAGCTTGTCGGCGGGACTTAGCACAGATACGCAGTATTTT	CASSLSAGLSTDTQYF
TRBV4-3	NA	17	NA	TRBJ2-6	TGCGCCAGCAGCCAACAATACAGGAGATCTGGGGCCAACGTCCTGACTTTC	CASSQQYRRSGANVLTF
TRBV5-1	NA	15	NA	TRBJ2-2	TGCGCCAGCAGACTCACAGGGGCGGGACCCGGGGAGCTGTTTTTT	CASRLTGAGPGELFF
TRBV4-2	once	13	NA	TRBJ2-7	TGTGCCAGCAGCCGGTCGGGGGTCAACGAGCAGTACTTC	CASSRSGVNEQYF
TRBV6-6	NA	14	TRBD1	TRBJ2-5	TGTGCCAGCAGTCTGACAGGGGTGGGGGAGACCCAGTACTTC	CASSLTGVGETQYF
TRBV5-1	NA	15	NA	TRBJ2-7	TGCGCCAGCAGCCTGGGAACAGGGGACTTCTACGAGCAGTACTTC	CASSLGTGDFYEQYF
TRBV5-1	few	13	NA	TRBJ1-6	TGCGCCAGCAGTTGGGGGGAGGACTCACCCCTCCACTTT	CASSWGEDSPLHF
TRBV4-2	NA	15	TRBD2	TRBJ2-3	TGTGCCAGCAGCCAAGAAGGCGGGAGGAGAAATACGCAGTATTTT	CASSQEGGRRNTQYF
TRBV19	few	14	NA	TRBJ1-1	TGTGCCAGTAGTATTAACCGGGCGAACACTGAAGCTTTCTTT	CASSINRANTEAFF
TRBV10-1	medium-sized	15	TRBD2	TRBJ2-1	TGCGCCAGCAGTGAGTCAGCGGGGGATTACAATGAGCAGTTCTTC	CASSESAGDYNEQFF
TRBV6-6	NA	14	TRBD2	TRBJ2-5	TGTGCCAGCAACCCTGGGGGGGGGTTTGGGACCCAGTACTTC	CASNPGGGFGTQYF
TRBV30	NA	18	TRBD2	TRBJ2-1	TGTGCCTGGAGTCGGAATACGATGCAGCGGGAGGTTAGGAATGAGCAGTTCTTC	CAWSRNTMQREVRNEQFF
TRBV11-2	few	17	TRBD2	TRBJ2-7	TGTGCCAGCAGCATATCGGGACTAGCGGGTAGACGGGGCGAGCAGTACTTC	CASSISGLAGRRGEQYF
TRBV11-2	NA	13	NA	TRBJ2-7	TGTGCCAGCCTCCAGACAGGAACCTACGAGCAGTACTTC	CASLQTGTYEQYF
TRBV10-3	NA	13	NA	TRBJ2-7	TGTGCCATCAGGGACTCGAGCTCCTACGAGCAGTACTTC	CAIRDSSSYEQYF
TRBV18	NA	13	TRBD1	TRBJ2-7	TGTGCCAGCTCAGGGACAGGGCTCTACGAGCAGTACTTC	CASSGTGLYEQYF
TRBV6-5	NA	16	TRBD2	TRBJ2-2	TGTGCCAGCAGTTCGCCGGGAGGGCTCGGCACCGGGGAGCTGTTTTTT	CASSSPGGLGTGELFF